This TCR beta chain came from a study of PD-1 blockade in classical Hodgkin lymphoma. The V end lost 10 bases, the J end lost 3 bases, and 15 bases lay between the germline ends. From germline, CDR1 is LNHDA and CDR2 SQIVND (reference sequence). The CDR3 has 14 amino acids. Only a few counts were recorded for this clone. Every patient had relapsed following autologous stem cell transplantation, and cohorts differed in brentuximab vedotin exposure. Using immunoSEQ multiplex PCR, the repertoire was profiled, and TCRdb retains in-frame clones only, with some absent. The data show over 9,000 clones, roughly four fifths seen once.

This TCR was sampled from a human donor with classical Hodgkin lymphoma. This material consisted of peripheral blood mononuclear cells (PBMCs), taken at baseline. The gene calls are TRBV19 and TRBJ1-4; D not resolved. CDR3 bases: TGTGCCACCTCCCCGGGCCTTTCTAATGAAAAACTGTTTTTT. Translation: CATSPGLSNEKLFF.